This T cell receptor (beta chain) derives from a study of cytomegalovirus exposure and HLA in healthy donors. Findings and limits, study-wide: Most TCR sequences proved rare, with some public TCRs found in many donors.

The donors were part of the validation cohort, which consisted of roughly 120 subjects and was separate from the first cohort of 666 subjects. Here immunoSEQ multiplex PCR was the method, and the copy in TCRdb shows in-frame clones only, minus some. The sample consists of 200,000 or so clones, 84% of them appearing once. Remarks on this clone: The antigen is undetermined.

The V end lost 2 bases, the J end lost 0 bases, and 11 bases lay between the germline ends. The germline V gene has CDR1 SGHDT and CDR2 YYEEEE. CDR3 length: 16 amino acids. The specimen sequenced was PBMCs. This TCR came from a young man in good health and CMV-seropositive. The chain has TRBV5-6 and TRBJ1-4, with D possibly being TRBD1 (5 bases). In DNA form, the CDR3 reads TGTGCCAGCAGCTTTGGGGCGACTGCAACTAATGAAAAACTGTTTTTT. The encoded protein is CASSFGATATNEKLFF.